This T cell receptor beta chain appears in the sequencing data of a study of tumour-infiltrating T cells in Burkitt lymphoma. About the research overall: All epidemiological Burkitt lymphoma subtypes were represented in the cohort. Productive clonality predicted overall and progression-free survival.

The CDR3 contains 14 residues. Trimming at V came to 4 bases and at J to 5 bases, leaving 8 bases not matched to a gene. CDR1 and CDR2 from the germline V gene are SGHKS and YYEKEE (reference sequence). Only in-frame clones appear in the TCRdb table, and some are missing; sequencing was by immunoSEQ multiplex PCR. Here the sample spans some 1,300 clones, 70% to 90% being singletons. Sequencing was done on a sample of tumor tissue. The genes are TRBV5-5 and TRBJ2-5; 7 bases match TRBD1. The clonotype was recovered from a human donor with Burkitt lymphoma. DNA for the CDR3: TGTGCCAGCAGCACAACAGGGGTCGGGGAGACCCAGTACTTC. Translation: CASSTTGVGETQYF.